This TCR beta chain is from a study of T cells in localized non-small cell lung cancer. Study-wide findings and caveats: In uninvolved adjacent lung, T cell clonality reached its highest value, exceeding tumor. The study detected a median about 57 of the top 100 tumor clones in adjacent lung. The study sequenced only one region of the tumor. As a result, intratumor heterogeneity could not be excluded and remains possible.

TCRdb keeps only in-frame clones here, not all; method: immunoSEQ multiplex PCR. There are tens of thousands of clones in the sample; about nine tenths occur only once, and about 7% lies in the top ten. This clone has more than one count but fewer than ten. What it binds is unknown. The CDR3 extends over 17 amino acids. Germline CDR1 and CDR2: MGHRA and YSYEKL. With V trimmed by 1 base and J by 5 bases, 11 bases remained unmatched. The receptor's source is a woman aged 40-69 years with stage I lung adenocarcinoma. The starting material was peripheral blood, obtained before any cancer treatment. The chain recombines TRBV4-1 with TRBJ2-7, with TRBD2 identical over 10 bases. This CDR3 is CASSQGLAGEGKNEQYF. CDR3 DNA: TGCGCCAGCAGCCAAGGGCTAGCGGGAGAGGGAAAAAACGAGCAGTACTTC.